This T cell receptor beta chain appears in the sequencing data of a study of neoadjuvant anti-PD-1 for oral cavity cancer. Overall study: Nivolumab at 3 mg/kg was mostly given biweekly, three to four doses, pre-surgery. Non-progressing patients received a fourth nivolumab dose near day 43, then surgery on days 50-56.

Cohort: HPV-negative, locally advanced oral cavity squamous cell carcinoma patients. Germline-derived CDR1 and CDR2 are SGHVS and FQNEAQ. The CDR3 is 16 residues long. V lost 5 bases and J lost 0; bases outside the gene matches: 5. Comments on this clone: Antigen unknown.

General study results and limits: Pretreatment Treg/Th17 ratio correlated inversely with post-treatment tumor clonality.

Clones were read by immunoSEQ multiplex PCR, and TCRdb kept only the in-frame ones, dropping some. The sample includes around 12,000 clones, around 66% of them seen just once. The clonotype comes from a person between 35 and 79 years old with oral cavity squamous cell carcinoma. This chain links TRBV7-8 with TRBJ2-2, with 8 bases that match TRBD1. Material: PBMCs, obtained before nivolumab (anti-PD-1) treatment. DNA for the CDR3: TGTGCCAGCAGCGCCCGGGACAGGCCGAACACCGGGGAGCTGTTTTTT. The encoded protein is CASSARDRPNTGELFF.